This TCR beta chain was found in a study of T cells in Graves' hyperthyroidism and ophthalmopathy (dated 2019 in TCRdb). The study in broad terms: Peripheral blood samples were taken at initial diagnosis, before any treatment was given. According to the paper, TCR Vbeta CDR3 sequencing was carried out on roughly 130 peripheral blood samples, which came from under 50 ophthalmopathy, 75 to 80 hyperthyroidism and approximately 17 progressor patients. Once sampling was done, hyperthyroidism patients were given methimazole at a starting dose of 30 mg daily, whereas ophthalmopathy patients were given high-dose intravenous methylprednisolone. An independent validation cohort of under 20 hyperthyroidism patients and approximately 16 patients who later progressed to ophthalmopathy tested prospective prediction of ophthalmopathy. The 95 to 100 discovery patients were randomly divided into training and test sets at a 7:3 ratio. TCR V-J signatures able to tell the groups apart were searched for in a discovery cohort of 100 patients, of whom about 40 had Graves' ophthalmopathy and under 65 had stable Graves' hyperthyroidism. Thyroid tissue and blood T-cell repertoires from more than 5 Graves' hyperthyroidism patients were also compared in the study.

With regard to this clonotype: Its antigen remains undetermined. A much larger clonotype is one base distant, so this may be a read error.

Stable Graves' hyperthyroidism was defined as no progression to ophthalmopathy during 18 months of follow-up. Hyperthyroidism patients were newly diagnosed, with disease duration under 2 months, and aged 18 to 65 years. Any patient with an uncontrolled infection, another autoimmune disease, pregnancy or lactation was excluded. Clinical symptoms, serum thyroxine and TRAb, thyroid ultrasound, and orbital computed tomography formed the basis for the diagnoses. PBMCs were isolated from about 10 ml of fresh peripheral blood by Ficoll-Paque density gradient centrifugation. Trizol reagent was used to extract total RNA, and RNA quality was then checked on an Agilent 2100 Bioanalyzer. The TCR beta CDR3 regions were amplified from the RNA transcripts. For the first round of RT-PCR on the TCR CDR3, the HTBI primer set was used together with the Qiagen OneStep RT-PCR kit. The libraries were constructed in a second round of multiplex PCR and then size-selected and purified. Sequencing of the libraries was done on an Illumina HiSeq2000 using paired-end 100 bp reads. On the authors' methods: SOAPnuke was used to process the raw data, removing reads that contained adapters or uncalled bases, had a mean Phred below 15, or lacked an exact match to the constant primer or identifier. COPE v1.2.5 was used to merge high-quality paired reads, and clonotypes were defined as unique nucleotide sequences. MiTCR v1.1 was used to align clonotypes to the IMGT TRBV, TRBD and TRBJ reference segments. The analysis included only V-J combinations with a frequency above 0.0001, which together covered 99% to 99.2% of the repertoires. The TCS score was defined as the ratio of F50 (clonal expansion) to E x V (chaos), calculated using BLOSUM62-based TCRdist between CDR3 peptides within each V-J. Welch's t-statistics and random forest reduced approximately 520 V-J features to 13, which were used in a naive Bayes classifier (R e1071). TCRdb reprocessing: public reads trimmed at Q25 with fastp, clones called with MiXCR, in-frame beta chains kept. Identical CDR3 proteins give one entry, which carries the most common genes and DNA. Clone size and V and J calls follow TCRdb, not the original study. This sample has 400,000 to 500,000 distinct CDR3 sequences in its table, and approximately 13% of those were observed once. 5% to 6% of the sample is in the top ten clones.

From cysteine to phenylalanine, the CDR3 is 15 amino acids long. CDR3 DNA only is kept here, 45 bases in frame from base 1. Per the germline V gene, MNHEY is the CDR1 and SVGAGI is the CDR2. V lost 4 bases and J lost 3 bases, and the count of bases not matched to a germline gene is 7. On the study overall, not on this receptor specifically: In validation, the model predicted progression to ophthalmopathy a median of roughly 6.1 months before onset, with 70% to 71% sensitivity and 72.22% specificity. No statistical method was used to fix the sample size in advance, and group allocation was not hidden from the investigators. Most expanded thyroid clonotypes (frequency above 0.001) were also detected in blood, a finding suggesting that blood repertoires may reflect thyroid immune responses. Ophthalmopathy was separated from stable hyperthyroidism by a 13 V-J signature model, with approximately 90% sensitivity and 81% to 82% specificity obtained in cross-validation and 80%/75% obtained in testing.

The V and J genes are TRBV6-5 and TRBJ2-3; 7 bases in between match TRBD1. This TCR came from a woman between 18 and 29 years old with Graves' hyperthyroidism. Material for sequencing was blood. The CDR3 region: CASSWGQRITDTQYF. The DNA sequence follows: TGTGCCAGCAGTTGGGGACAGAGGATAACAGATACGCAGTATTTT.